Below are 15 T cell receptor beta chains sequenced from a single sample in a study of T cells in Graves' hyperthyroidism and ophthalmopathy. Amplification of TCR beta CDR3 regions was performed using RNA transcripts as template. In the first-round RT-PCR of the TCR CDR3, the HTBI primer set was used. TCRdb independently ran MiXCR on the multiplex PCR reads; one entry per CDR3 protein. The data show about 600,000 distinct CDR3 sequences, approximately 15% seen once. The sequencing input was blood. The source of these receptors is a woman between 40 and 50 years old with Graves' ophthalmopathy.

V and J are TRBV9 and TRBJ2-1; 7 nucleotides line up with TRBD1. CDR3 size: 15 residues. The germline CDR1 and CDR2 sequences are SGDLS and YYNGEE. V lost 4 bases, J lost 6 bases, and 10 bases stayed unmatched. The CDR3 protein is CASSPRQGASNEQFF. The CDR3 coding sequence is TGTGCCAGCAGCCCGAGACAGGGTGCCTCCAATGAGCAGTTCTTC.

Ten or more counts support this clonotype. The chain carries TRBV5-1 and TRBJ2-2; 9 nucleotides agree with TRBD2. Trimming cost V 2 bases and J 7 bases; bases outside gene matches: 3. From germline, CDR1 is SGHRS and CDR2 YFSETQ. The CDR3 loop spans 14 amino acids. In nucleotides, the CDR3 is TGCGCCAGCAGCTTCGGAGCGGGAGGCGGGGAGCTGTTTTTT. Its protein is CASSFGAGGGELFF.

This clonotype was seen ten or more times. The chain is built from TRBV7-9 and TRBJ2-3; 11 positions agree with TRBD2. Germline-derived CDR1 and CDR2 are SEHNR and FQNEAQ (reference sequence). The CDR3 totals 22 residues. The junction had 20 bases not matched to a gene; V was cut back by 0 bases and J by 3 bases. The chain's CDR3 is CASSLATFRLAGGGRRTDTQYF. Written as DNA, the CDR3 is TGTGCCAGCAGCTTAGCTACCTTTCGCCTAGCGGGAGGCGGGCGAAGAACAGATACGCAGTATTTT.

The chain carries TRBV4-1 and TRBJ2-5; D not resolved. CDR1 and CDR2 from the germline V gene are MGHRA and YSYEKL. V lost 3 bases, J lost 2 bases, and 7 bases lay in between. This CDR3 is built from 13 residues. In DNA, the CDR3 is TGCGCCAGCAGCCAGTGGCAGCAAGAGACCCAGTACTTC. Translated, it gives CASSQWQQETQYF.

This chain connects TRBV11-2 to TRBJ2-3, with D unclear. Trimming pared 5 bases from V and 2 bases from J, leaving 14 bases between. The CDR3 is 15 amino acids. The germline gives CDR1 SGHAT, CDR2 FQNNGV. CDR3 amino acids: CASSPRGLYTDTQYF. As DNA, the CDR3 is TGTGCCAGCAGCCCTCGAGGCCTATACACAGATACGCAGTATTTT.

This clonotype was observed at least ten times. Here the CDR3 reads CSAKGNTEAFF. In DNA, the CDR3 is TGCAGTGCTAAAGGGAACACTGAAGCTTTCTTT. The J gene is TRBJ1-1, the V gene TRBV20-1; D not resolved. Trimming stripped 4 bases from V and 1 base from J, with 4 bases between. The V gene's germline CDR1 is DFQATT and CDR2 SNEGSKA (reference sequence). This CDR3 has 11 amino acids.

This clonotype occurred many times. The rearrangement uses TRBV20-1 and TRBJ2-1; the match to TRBD1 covers 7 bases. With 5 bases clipped from V and 0 bases from J, the junction kept 7 bases outside the gene matches. Germline V gene lookup returns CDR1 DFQATT and CDR2 SNEGSKA (reference sequence). This CDR3 region has 15 residues. This CDR3 reads CSAPPRDSSYNEQFF. The DNA for the CDR3 is TGCAGTGCTCCGCCCCGGGACAGCTCCTACAATGAGCAGTTCTTC.

This clonotype was found many times. The V and J genes are TRBV29-1 and TRBJ1-4; D gene ambiguous. The V and J ends lost 3 bases and 1 base respectively, with 6 bases between them. Per the germline V gene, CDR1 is SQVTM and CDR2 is ANQGSEA. The CDR3 sequence is 13 residues long. CDR3 coding DNA: TGCAGCGTTGAGATGGGAACTAATGAAAAACTGTTTTTT. It specifies CSVEMGTNEKLFF.

Note on this clonotype: This may come from a read error, since a much larger clone is one base off. The chain has TRBV20-1 and TRBJ1-1; D unclear. The CDR3 runs to 14 residues. The V gene lost 0 bases and the J gene lost 3 bases, with 11 bases spanning the gap. Germline CDR1 DFQATT, CDR2 SNEGSKA (reference sequence). The chain's CDR3 is CSARDRVRDTEAFF. The CDR3 coding sequence is TGCAGTGCTAGAGATCGGGTGAGGGACACTGAAGCTTTCTTT.

This clonotype has a count of ten or more. The chain carries TRBV20-1 and TRBJ2-7; D assignment may be TRBD1 or TRBD2 (6 bases each). The V end lost 0 bases, the J end lost 1 base, and 25 bases lay between the germline ends. The CDR3 contains 19 residues. Per germline, CDR1 DFQATT and CDR2 SNEGSKA (reference sequence). CDR3 sequence: CSARDKRRGASPTSYEQYF. Here the CDR3 DNA reads TGCAGTGCTAGAGATAAGAGGAGGGGGGCTTCCCCTACTTCCTACGAGCAGTACTTC.

This clonotype was seen at least ten times. The chain joins TRBV6-1 to TRBJ2-2; D is tentatively TRBD1 or TRBD2 (5 bases each). The CDR3 covers 14 residues. With 8 bases removed from V and 2 bases from J, the gap between germline ends came to 12 bases. Germline loops: CDR1 MNHNS, CDR2 SASEGT. The CDR3 nucleotides are TGTGCCAGCCGCAGGGAGAGCAACACCGGGGAGCTGTTTTTT. This encodes CASRRESNTGELFF.

This clonotype was detected many times. The chain has TRBV6-1 and TRBJ2-1; 7 positions match TRBD1. The V gene's germline CDR1 is MNHNS and CDR2 SASEGT. V shed 4 bases, J shed 5 bases, and the junction held 8 bases outside the gene matches. The CDR3 has 15 amino acids. The CDR3 loop is CASSGQGDLNNEQFF. CDR3 nucleotide sequence: TGTGCCAGCAGTGGACAGGGCGACCTAAACAATGAGCAGTTCTTC.

There are many counts of this clonotype. The chain has TRBV5-1 and TRBJ1-1; no reliable D call. CDR3 length: 15 residues. Trimming stripped 0 bases from V and 1 base from J, with 10 bases between. Germline CDR1 SGHRS, CDR2 YFSETQ. This CDR3 reads CASSLASGWNTEAFF. DNA of the CDR3: TGCGCCAGCAGCTTGGCCTCAGGCTGGAACACTGAAGCTTTCTTT.

This sequence joins TRBV28 and TRBJ1-1; D is unclear. CDR1 and CDR2 from the germline V gene are MDHEN and SYDVKM. CDR3 length: 12 residues. V lost 5 bases and J 8 bases, leaving 12 bases between the germline ends. For the CDR3, the DNA is TGTGCCAGCAGTATGACAAGTAAAGAAGCTTTCTTT. Its protein product is CASSMTSKEAFF.

This clonotype was detected many times. The chain links TRBV2 to TRBJ2-3, with D perhaps TRBD2 (5 bases). This CDR3 has 14 residues. Looked up from germline, CDR1 is SNHLY and CDR2 is FYNNEI. The V gene lost 8 bases and the J gene lost 6 bases, with 18 bases spanning the gap. The CDR3 nucleotides are TGTGCCAGCCTTCGGGGATACCGGCGCGATACGCAGTATTTT. It is translated as CASLRGYRRDTQYF. The variable domain in full, with the rest retrieved from reference TRBV2 and TRBJ2-3, is EPEVTQTPSHQVTQMGQEVILRCVPISNHLYFYWYRQILGQKVEFLVSFYNNEISEKSEIFDDQFSVERPDGSNFTLKIRSTKLEDSAMYFCASLRGYRRDTQYFGPGTRLTVL.